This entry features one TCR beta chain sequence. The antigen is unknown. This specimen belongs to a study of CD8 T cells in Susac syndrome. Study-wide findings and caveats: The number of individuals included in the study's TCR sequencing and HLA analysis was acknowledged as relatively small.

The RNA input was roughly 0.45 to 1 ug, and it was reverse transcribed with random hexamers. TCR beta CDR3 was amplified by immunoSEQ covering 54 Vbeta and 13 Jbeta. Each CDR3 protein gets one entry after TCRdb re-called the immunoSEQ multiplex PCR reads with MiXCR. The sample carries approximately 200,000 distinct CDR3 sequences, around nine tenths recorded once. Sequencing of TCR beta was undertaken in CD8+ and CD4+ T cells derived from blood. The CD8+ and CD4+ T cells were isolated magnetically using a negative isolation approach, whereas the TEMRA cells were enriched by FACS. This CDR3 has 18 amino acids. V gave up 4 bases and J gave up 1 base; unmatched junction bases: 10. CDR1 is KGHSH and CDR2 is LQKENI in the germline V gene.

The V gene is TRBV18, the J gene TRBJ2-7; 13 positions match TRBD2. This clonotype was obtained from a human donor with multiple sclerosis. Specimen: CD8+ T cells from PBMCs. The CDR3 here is CASSLGTSGIVGSYEQYF. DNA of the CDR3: TGTGCCAGCTCACTTGGGACTAGCGGGATAGTGGGTTCCTACGAGCAGTACTTC.